These 15 T cell receptor beta chains share one sample of origin, sequenced in a study of metastatic and nonmetastatic thyroid tumors. Nobody among the patients had been given any treatment before thyroid surgery. Via MiXCR, TCRdb re-called the PCR reads. The profile covers 85,000 to 95,000 clones, with about 15% appearing a single time and about 3.9% taken by the ten largest. The specimen sequenced was blood. The receptors shown here come from a female donor with papillary thyroid cancer or a benign thyroid nodule (not recorded which). Some clones in this sample may be carry-over from other donors' samples.

This clone was found many times. This chain joins TRBV4-2 and TRBJ1-2; 8 bases line up with TRBD1. Germline V gives CDR1 LGHNA, CDR2 YNFKEQ. This CDR3 contains 15 residues. The ends lost 1 base at V and 2 bases at J; junction bases unmatched: 3. This CDR3 is CASSQAWTGNYGYTF. In nucleotides, the CDR3 is TGTGCCAGCAGCCAAGCCTGGACAGGGAACTATGGCTACACCTTC.

The V gene is TRBV4-2, the J gene TRBJ2-3, with 7 bases identical to TRBD1. Looked up from germline, CDR1 is LGHNA and CDR2 is YNFKEQ. V lost 4 bases to trimming and J lost 0 bases; unmatched junction nucleotides: 7. CDR3 size: 16 residues. The CDR3 DNA reads TGTGCCAGCAGCCCCATGGACAGGCCTAGCACAGATACGCAGTATTTT. Its translation: CASSPMDRPSTDTQYF.

This clone has ten or more counts. The chain uses TRBV5-1 and TRBJ2-3; possible D gene TRBD1, 6 bases. The CDR3 contains 14 residues. Germline V gene lookup returns CDR1 SGHRS and CDR2 YFSETQ. Trimming took off 4 bases at V and 2 bases at J, with 11 bases between the two ends. CDR3 sequence reads: CASSLDRTTDTQYF. The DNA of the CDR3 is TGCGCCAGCAGCCTAGACAGGACCACAGATACGCAGTATTTT.

The chain joins TRBV7-2 to TRBJ1-1, with D uncertain. With 5 bases removed from V and 2 bases from J, the gap between germline ends came to 12 bases. The CDR3 is 14 residues long. Germline-derived CDR1 and CDR2 are SGHTA and FQGNSA. DNA for the CDR3: TGTGCCAGCAGCCTCGTACGGATTAACACTGAAGCTTTCTTT. It translates to CASSLVRINTEAFF.

About this clone: This may be a read error: a much more frequent sequence differs by one nucleotide. The J gene is TRBJ2-1, the V gene TRBV20-1; D not resolved. This CDR3 region has 12 residues. Germline values: CDR1 DFQATT, CDR2 SNEGSKA (reference sequence). Here the CDR3 reads CSAGRTHNEQLF. The CDR3 DNA follows: TGCAGTGCGGGCAGGACCCACAATGAGCAGCTCTTC.

The chain carries TRBV27 and TRBJ2-7, with 10 bases that match TRBD1. Unmatched junction bases numbered 9, after V lost 6 bases and J lost 4 bases. Germline V gene data show CDR1 as MNHEY and CDR2 as SMNVEV (reference sequence). This CDR3 contains 15 residues. The DNA for the CDR3 is TGTGCCAGCAGATTCACAGGACAGGGGGTGTACGAGCAGTACTTC. This translates into CASRFTGQGVYEQYF.

Details on this clone: This sequence may be a read error, since a much larger clone differs from it by one base. The rearrangement links TRBV25-1 to TRBJ1-5; 8 positions agree with TRBD1. Germline V gene sequence: CDR1 MGHDK, CDR2 SYGVNS. This CDR3 region has 14 residues. CDR3 sequence: CAGRGTGGYQPQHF. DNA of the CDR3: TGTGCCGGCAGGGGGACAGGAGGTTATCAGCCCCAGCATTTT.

For this clone: This may come from a read error, since a much larger clone is one base off. V gene TRBV20-1 combines with J gene TRBJ2-5; 7 positions agree with TRBD2. This CDR3 spans 12 amino acids. Per the germline V gene, CDR1 is DFQATT and CDR2 is SNEGSKA (reference sequence). The J segment lost 3 bases and the V segment lost 3 bases, leaving 1 base of the junction unmatched. As DNA, the CDR3 is TGCAGTGCTAGGCGGGGGAAAGAGACCCAGTACTTC. As protein: CSARRGKETQYF.

In its sample, this clone was seen many times. The rearrangement joins TRBV24-1 to TRBJ2-3; D is possibly TRBD2 (5 bases). CDR1 KGHDR and CDR2 SFDVKD come from the germline V gene. The CDR3 extends over 15 amino acids. V was cut by 4 bases and J by 0 bases, with 10 bases left in between. The CDR3 spells CATSDSGSSTDTQYF. The CDR3 coding sequence is TGTGCCACCAGTGACTCGGGGTCTAGCACAGATACGCAGTATTTT.

This clone was observed at least ten times. The gene calls are TRBV19 and TRBJ1-4; possibly TRBD1 for D (5 bases). Germline V CDR1 and CDR2: LNHDA, SQIVND (reference sequence). The CDR3 has 16 residues. The V gene lost 3 bases and the J gene lost 7 bases, with 18 bases spanning the gap. CDR3 loop: CASSIVRGARGEKLFF. Here the CDR3 DNA reads TGTGCCAGTAGTATTGTGAGGGGAGCCCGAGGTGAAAAACTGTTTTTT.

The table lists this clone with many counts. The gene calls are TRBV30 and TRBJ1-2; perhaps TRBD1 as D (5 bases). CDR3 size: 13 residues. Trimming shortened V by 5 bases and J by 1 base, and 11 bases separated the two germline ends. CDR1 and CDR2 from the germline V gene are GTSNPN and SVGIG (reference sequence). CDR3 in amino acids: CAWSWGSNYGYTF. In nucleotides, the CDR3 is TGTGCCTGGTCCTGGGGGAGTAACTATGGCTACACCTTC.

This clone has a count of ten or more. The V gene is TRBV3-1, the J gene TRBJ2-1; D may be TRBD1 or TRBD2 (5 bases each). The CDR3 runs to 12 residues. V was shortened by 4 bases and J by 9 bases, with 10 bases between the two germline ends. CDR1 LGHDT and CDR2 YNNKEL come from the germline V gene (reference sequence). The CDR3 bases are TGTGCCAGCAGCCTACCAGGGACTGAGCAGTTCTTC. Its protein product is CASSLPGTEQFF.

Ten or more counts support this clone. This chain connects TRBV6-2 or TRBV6-3 to TRBJ2-7; 12 bases are shared with TRBD2. The trim removed 6 bases at V and 7 bases at J, leaving 4 bases unmatched. Germline V CDR1 and CDR2: MNHEY, SVGEGT. The CDR3 has 13 amino acids. Here the CDR3 DNA reads TGTGCCAGCAGCCCTGGACTAGCGGGGGAGCAGTACTTC. Translating gives CASSPGLAGEQYF.

This clone was recorded at least ten times. This sequence may be a read error, since a much larger clone differs from it by one base. The chain uses TRBV7-8 and TRBJ2-7; maybe TRBD1 (5 bases). Trimming took off 0 bases at V and 3 bases at J, with 9 bases between the two ends. This CDR3 has 14 residues. Germline V gene data show CDR1 as SGHVS and CDR2 as FQNEAQ. CDR3 sequence reads: CASSLAPGIYEQYF. The CDR3 bases are TGTGCCAGCAGCTTAGCTCCAGGGATCTACGAGCAGTACTTC.

This clone was counted a few times. The junction departs from the called germline gene at one end, perhaps through a read error. The gene calls are TRBV28 and TRBJ2-7; D unresolved. The CDR3 covers 16 residues. The germline gives CDR1 MDHEN, CDR2 SYDVKM. The CDR3 bases are TGTGCCAGCAGTTCCCCACGTAGCTCCCTAACCTACGAGCATTACTTC. Translation: CASSSPRSSLTYEHYF.